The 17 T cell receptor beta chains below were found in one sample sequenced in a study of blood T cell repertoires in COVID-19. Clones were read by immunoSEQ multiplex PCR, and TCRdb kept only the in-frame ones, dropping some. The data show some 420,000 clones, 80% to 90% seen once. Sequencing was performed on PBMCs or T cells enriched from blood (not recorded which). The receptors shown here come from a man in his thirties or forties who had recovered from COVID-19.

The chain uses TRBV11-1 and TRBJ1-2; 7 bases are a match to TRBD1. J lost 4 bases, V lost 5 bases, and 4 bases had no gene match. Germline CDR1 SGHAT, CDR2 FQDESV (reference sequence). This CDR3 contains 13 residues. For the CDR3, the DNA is TGTGCCAGCAGCCGTGGACAGGCCTATGGCTACACCTTC. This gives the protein CASSRGQAYGYTF.

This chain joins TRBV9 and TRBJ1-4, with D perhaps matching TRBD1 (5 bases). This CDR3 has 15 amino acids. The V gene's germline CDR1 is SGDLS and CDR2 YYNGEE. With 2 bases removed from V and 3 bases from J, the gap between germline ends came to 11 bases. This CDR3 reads CASSVGAGSNEKLFF. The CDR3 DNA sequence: TGTGCCAGCAGCGTCGGCGCAGGGTCTAATGAAAAACTGTTTTTT.

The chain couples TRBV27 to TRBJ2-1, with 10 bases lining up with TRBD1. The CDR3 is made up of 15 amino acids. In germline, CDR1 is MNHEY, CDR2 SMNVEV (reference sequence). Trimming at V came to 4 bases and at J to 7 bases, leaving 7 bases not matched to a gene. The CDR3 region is CASSSTDRGGNEQFF. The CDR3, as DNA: TGTGCCAGCAGTTCGACGGACAGGGGGGGGAATGAGCAGTTCTTC.

The CDR3 DNA is TGTGCCAGCAGCTTTCGTACCCACCGGGATCACGAAAAACTGTTTTTT. Protein product: CASSFRTHRDHEKLFF. The rearrangement links TRBV5-6 to TRBJ1-4; D is undetermined. V shed 2 bases and J shed 8 bases, with 19 bases lying between them. CDR3 length: 16 residues. Germline-derived CDR1 and CDR2 are SGHDT and YYEEEE.

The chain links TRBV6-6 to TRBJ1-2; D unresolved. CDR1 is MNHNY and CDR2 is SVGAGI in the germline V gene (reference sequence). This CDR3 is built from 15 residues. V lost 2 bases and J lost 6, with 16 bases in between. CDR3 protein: CASSYTESGGHGYTF. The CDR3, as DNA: TGTGCCAGCAGTTACACAGAGTCAGGAGGGCATGGCTACACCTTC.

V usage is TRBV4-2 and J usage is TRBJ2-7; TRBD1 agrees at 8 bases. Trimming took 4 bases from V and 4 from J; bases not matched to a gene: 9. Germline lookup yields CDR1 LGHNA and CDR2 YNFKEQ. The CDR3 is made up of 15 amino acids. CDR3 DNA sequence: TGTGCCAGCAGCCTCGGGACAGGCCTAAGATACGAGCAGTACTTC. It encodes CASSLGTGLRYEQYF.

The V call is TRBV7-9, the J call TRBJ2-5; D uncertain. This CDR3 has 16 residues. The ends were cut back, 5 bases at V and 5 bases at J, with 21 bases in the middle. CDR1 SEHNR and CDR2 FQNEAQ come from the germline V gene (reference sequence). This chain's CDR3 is CASSRFAFSPSETQYF. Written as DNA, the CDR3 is TGTGCCAGCAGCCGATTCGCGTTTTCCCCCTCGGAGACCCAGTACTTC. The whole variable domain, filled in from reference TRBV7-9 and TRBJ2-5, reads DTGVSQNPRHKITKRGQNVTFRCDPISEHNRLYWYRQTLGQGPEFLTYFQNEAQLEKSRLLSDRFSAERPKGSFSTLEIQRTEQGDSAMYLCASSRFAFSPSETQYFGPGTRLLVL.

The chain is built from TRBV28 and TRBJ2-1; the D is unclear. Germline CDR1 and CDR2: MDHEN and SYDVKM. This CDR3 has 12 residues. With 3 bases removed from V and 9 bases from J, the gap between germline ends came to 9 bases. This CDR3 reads CASSFGFSEQFF. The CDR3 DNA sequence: TGTGCCAGCAGTTTCGGTTTCTCTGAGCAGTTCTTC.

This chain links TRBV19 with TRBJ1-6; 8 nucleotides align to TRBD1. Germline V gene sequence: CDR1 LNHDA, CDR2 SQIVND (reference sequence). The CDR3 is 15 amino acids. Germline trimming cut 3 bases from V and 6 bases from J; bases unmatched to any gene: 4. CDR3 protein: CASSMPTGGNSPLHF. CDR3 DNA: TGTGCCAGTAGTATGCCCACAGGGGGTAATTCACCCCTCCACTTT.

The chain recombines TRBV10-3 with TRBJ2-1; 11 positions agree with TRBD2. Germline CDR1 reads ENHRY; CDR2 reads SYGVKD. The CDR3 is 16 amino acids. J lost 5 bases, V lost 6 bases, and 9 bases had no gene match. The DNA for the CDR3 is TGTGCCATCAGCCCCTTCACTAGCGGGGGAAACAATGAGCAGTTCTTC. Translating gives CAISPFTSGGNNEQFF.

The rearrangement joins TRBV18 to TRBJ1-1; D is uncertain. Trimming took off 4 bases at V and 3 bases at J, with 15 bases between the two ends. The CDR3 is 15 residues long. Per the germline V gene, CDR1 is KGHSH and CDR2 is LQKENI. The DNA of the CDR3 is TGTGCCAGCTCACTATCCCTCGGGGTCGACACTGAAGCTTTCTTT. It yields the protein CASSLSLGVDTEAFF.

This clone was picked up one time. CDR3 protein: CASSIGGVGNQPQHF. The CDR3 DNA sequence: TGCGCCAGCAGCATAGGGGGTGTTGGCAATCAGCCCCAGCATTTT. V usage is TRBV5-1 and J usage is TRBJ1-5; tentative D call: TRBD1 (6 bases). The CDR3 contains 15 residues. The germline V and J ends were trimmed by 4 bases and 2 bases, with 13 bases remaining between them. CDR1 and CDR2 from the germline V gene are SGHRS and YFSETQ.

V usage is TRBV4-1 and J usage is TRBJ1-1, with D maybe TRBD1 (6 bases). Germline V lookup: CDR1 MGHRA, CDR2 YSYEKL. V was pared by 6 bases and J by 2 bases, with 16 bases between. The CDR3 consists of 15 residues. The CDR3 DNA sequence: TGCGCCAGCAGTCGCCTTGGGACAAAAAACACTGAAGCTTTCTTT. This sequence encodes CASSRLGTKNTEAFF.

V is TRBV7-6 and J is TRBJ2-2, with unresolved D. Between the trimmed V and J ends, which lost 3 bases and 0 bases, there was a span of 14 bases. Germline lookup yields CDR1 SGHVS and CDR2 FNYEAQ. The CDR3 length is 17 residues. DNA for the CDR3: TGTGCCAGCAGCTTGGTAAAAAGCGTCGCGAACACCGGGGAGCTGTTTTTT. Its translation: CASSLVKSVANTGELFF.

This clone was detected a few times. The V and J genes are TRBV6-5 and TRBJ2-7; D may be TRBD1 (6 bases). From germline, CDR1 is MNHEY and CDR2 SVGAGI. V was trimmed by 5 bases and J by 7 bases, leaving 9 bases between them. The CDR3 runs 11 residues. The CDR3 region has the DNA TGTGCCAGCAGTACAGGGTTGGAGCAGTACTTC. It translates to CASSTGLEQYF.

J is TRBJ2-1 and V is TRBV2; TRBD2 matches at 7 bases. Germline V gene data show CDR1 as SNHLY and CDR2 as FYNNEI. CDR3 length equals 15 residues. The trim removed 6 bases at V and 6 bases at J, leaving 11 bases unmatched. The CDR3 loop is CASRQGLPLSNEQFF. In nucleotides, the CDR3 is TGTGCCAGCAGGCAGGGACTACCACTGAGCAATGAGCAGTTCTTC.

The CDR3 DNA is TGTGCCACCAGTGATCCACAGGGTTCTGGCACTGAAGCTTTCTTT. It translates to CATSDPQGSGTEAFF. The J gene is TRBJ1-1, the V gene TRBV24-1; D possibly corresponds to TRBD1 (6 bases). This CDR3 is built from 15 residues. CDR1 and CDR2 from the germline V gene are KGHDR and SFDVKD. The germline V and J ends were trimmed by 3 bases and 4 bases, with 14 bases remaining between them.